The source of this T cell receptor beta chain is a study of Ad26.COV2.S vaccination and SARS-CoV-2 variants. In the study overall: The Ad26.COV2.S arm of the COV1001 trial was where the donor was placed. Intramuscular Ad26.COV2.S at 5x10^10 or 1x10^11 viral particles. Findings of the study overall: Total T cell responses, in the TCR breadth and depth analyses, may have been underestimated.

As to treatment: roughly 18 received Ad26.COV2.S at low or high dose, single or two shots; several received placebo; per-sample allocation not given. Samples were taken on day 63 after the first vaccine or placebo injection. Participants' vaccine, an Ad26 vector, delivered Wuhan-strain SARS-CoV-2 spike. Assay: immunoSEQ multiplex PCR; the TCRdb copy retains only in-frame clones and omits some. The table has 320,000 or so clones, roughly 90% seen once. The CDR3 contains 14 residues. Germline V gives CDR1 KGHSH, CDR2 LQKENI. The V end lost 6 bases, the J end lost 7 bases, and 18 bases lay between the germline ends. In regard to this clone: Antigen unknown.

The source of this sequence is a person aged 18 to 59 who received the Ad26.COV2.S COVID-19 vaccine or a placebo. Sequencing was performed on peripheral blood, taken in a trial of Ad26.COV2.S vaccine versus placebo. V and J are TRBV18 and TRBJ1-2, with D perhaps TRBD1 (5 bases). CDR3 loop: CASSTRQGLSGYTF. The CDR3 nucleotides read TGTGCCAGCTCCACTCGGCAGGGATTGTCTGGCTACACCTTC.